These 27 T cell receptor beta chains were sequenced from one sample in a study of multiple sclerosis patients with progressive multifocal leukoencephalopathy. Time point here: more than ten months of natalizumab therapy. TCRdb's table, derived via immunoSEQ multiplex PCR, lists solely in-frame clones and lacks some. The sample has more than 20,000 clones, around 93% seen once; the top ten hold around 2.5%. The sample in question was PBMCs, obtained from a patient treated with natalizumab. These receptors all come from a young man with multiple sclerosis.

The chain uses TRBV19 and TRBJ2-5; TRBD2 matches 11 bases. The assigned J gene may be wrong: the sequence end matches TRBJ2-7 better. The CDR3 loop spans 15 amino acids. Germline V CDR1 and CDR2: LNHDA, SQIVND (reference sequence). CDR3 nucleotide sequence: TGTGCCAGTAGTGTAAACGTCGGGACTAGCGGCGAGCAGTACTTC. Translated: CASSVNVGTSGEQYF.

V usage is TRBV4-3 and J usage is TRBJ2-5, with 10 positions matching TRBD2. The CDR3 is made up of 15 amino acids. V was clipped by 1 base and J by 5 bases; unmatched bases: 4. Looked up from germline, CDR1 is LGHNA and CDR2 is YSLEER. This CDR3 is CASSQVGAGGETQYF. In nucleotides, the CDR3 is TGCGCCAGCAGCCAAGTGGGAGCGGGAGGGGAGACCCAGTACTTC.

The chain links TRBV19 to TRBJ1-2; 10 bases line up with TRBD1. Unmatched junction bases numbered 12, after V lost 4 bases and J lost 4 bases. Germline V gene lookup returns CDR1 LNHDA and CDR2 SQIVND (reference sequence). This CDR3 is 17 amino acids long. The CDR3 coding sequence is TGTGCCAGTAGTAGAGACCTCGGGACAGGGGATGTCTATGGCTACACCTTC. As protein: CASSRDLGTGDVYGYTF.

V gene TRBV6-1 combines with J gene TRBJ2-5, with unresolved D. This CDR3 region has 15 residues. V shed 2 bases and J shed 5 bases, with 15 bases lying between them. CDR1 MNHNS and CDR2 SASEGT come from the germline V gene. The CDR3 spells CASSENPGRWETQYF. The CDR3 nucleotides read TGTGCCAGCAGTGAAAACCCAGGACGCTGGGAGACCCAGTACTTC.

This clone is a singleton in its sample. The V and J genes are TRBV6-5 and TRBJ2-7; D may match TRBD1 or TRBD2 (5 bases each). V shed 6 bases and J shed 9 bases, with 12 bases lying between them. The CDR3 has 11 amino acids. Germline V lookup: CDR1 MNHEY, CDR2 SVGAGI. As DNA, the CDR3 is TGTGCCAGCAGCGACGGGGCGGGGCAGTACTTC. This encodes CASSDGAGQYF.

The chain combines TRBV19 with TRBJ2-2; D ambiguous. Germline values: CDR1 LNHDA, CDR2 SQIVND (reference sequence). The CDR3 is 12 amino acids. V shed 6 bases and J shed 5 bases, with 7 bases lying between them. The CDR3 sequence: CASRVQTGELFF. In DNA form, the CDR3 reads TGTGCCAGTAGGGTGCAGACCGGGGAGCTGTTTTTT.

This clone was seen a single time. This CDR3 is CASSRTGATNEKLFF. DNA for the CDR3: TGTGCCAGCAGCCGGACAGGGGCAACTAATGAAAAACTGTTTTTT. V gene TRBV7-6 combines with J gene TRBJ1-4; TRBD1 matches 9 bases. The CDR3 consists of 15 residues. Germline V gives CDR1 SGHVS, CDR2 FNYEAQ. J gave up 0 bases and V 5 bases, and 1 base lay outside the gene matches.

The chain is built from TRBV18 and TRBJ1-5; TRBD1 matches at 8 bases. The CDR3 covers 15 residues. Germline values: CDR1 KGHSH, CDR2 LQKENI. V dropped 2 bases and J dropped 3; count of bases not matched to a gene: 3. CDR3 residues: CASSPGDRNNQPQHF. The CDR3 bases are TGTGCCAGCTCACCAGGGGACAGGAACAATCAGCCCCAGCATTTT.

The genes are TRBV4-2 and TRBJ2-2; D not certain. In germline, CDR1 is LGHNA, CDR2 YNFKEQ. The CDR3 runs 15 residues. V was trimmed by 0 bases and J by 1 base, leaving 6 bases between them. In nucleotides, the CDR3 is TGTGCCAGCAGCCAAGATTTGATGAACACCGGGGAGCTGTTTTTT. Its protein product is CASSQDLMNTGELFF.

This clone is a singleton in its sample. The chain couples TRBV2 to TRBJ1-4; D is undetermined. Germline V CDR1 and CDR2: SNHLY, FYNNEI. Trimming removed 2 bases at V and 7 bases at J, with 11 bases between. The CDR3 has 14 residues. The CDR3 reads CASSEKGSIEKLFF. DNA for the CDR3: TGTGCCAGCAGTGAAAAGGGTTCTATTGAAAAACTGTTTTTT.

The chain uses TRBV4-1 and TRBJ2-2; D gene ambiguous. Trimming took 0 bases from V and 1 from J, leaving 9 bases between them. The CDR3 has 16 residues. Germline V lookup: CDR1 MGHRA, CDR2 YSYEKL. CDR3 nucleotide sequence: TGCGCCAGCAGCCAAGAAGTACACTTGAACACCGGGGAGCTGTTTTTT. The encoded protein is CASSQEVHLNTGELFF.

This clone was seen once. The chain combines TRBV5-4 with TRBJ1-3, with D perhaps TRBD1 (6 bases). This CDR3 has 14 residues. Germline V gene sequence: CDR1 SGHNT, CDR2 YYREEE (reference sequence). The ends were cut back, 1 base at V and 2 bases at J, with 7 bases in the middle. CDR3 region: CASSLTGTGNTIYF. The CDR3 DNA follows: TGTGCCAGCAGCTTGACAGGGACTGGAAACACCATATATTTT. Looking up the rest from reference TRBV5-4 and TRBJ1-3 gives the full variable domain: ETGVTQSPTHLIKTRGQQVTLRCSSQSGHNTVSWYQQALGQGPQFIFQYYREEENGRGNFPPRFSGLQFPNYSSELNVNALELDDSALYLCASSLTGTGNTIYFGEGSWLTVV.

The V call is TRBV29-1, the J call TRBJ2-5; D might be TRBD1 (6 bases). Trimming took 6 bases from V and 2 from J, leaving 16 bases between them. The CDR3 extends over 14 amino acids. Per germline, CDR1 SQVTM and CDR2 ANQGSEA. The CDR3 nucleotides are TGCAGCGTGCGAACAGGGTCGAGGCAAGAGACCCAGTACTTC. Its translation: CSVRTGSRQETQYF. The variable domain in full, completed from reference TRBV29-1 and TRBJ2-5, reads SAVISQKPSRDICQRGTSLTIQCQVDSQVTMMFWYRQQPGQSLTLIATANQGSEATYESGFVIDKFPISRPNLTFSTLTVSNMSPEDSSIYLCSVRTGSRQETQYFGPGTRLLVL.

This clone was observed a few times. The chain combines TRBV18 with TRBJ2-7; 14 nucleotides agree with TRBD2. Per germline, CDR1 KGHSH and CDR2 LQKENI. The CDR3 covers 15 residues. Germline trimming cut 5 bases from V and 1 base from J; bases unmatched to any gene: 1. CDR3 sequence: CASSGTSGGSYEQYF. The CDR3 nucleotides are TGTGCCAGCTCAGGGACTAGCGGGGGATCCTACGAGCAGTACTTC.

J is TRBJ2-5 and V is TRBV21-1. TRBV21-1 is a recognized pseudogene. This CDR3 comprises 15 residues. The CDR3 DNA follows: TGTGCCAGCAGCAAAGCTAAGACGGTGCAAGAGACCCAGTACTTC. Translation gives CASSKAKTVQETQYF.

Only a few counts were recorded for this clone. The chain is built from TRBV6-1 and TRBJ2-7, with D tentatively TRBD1 (6 bases). The V and J ends lost 2 bases and 1 base respectively, with 12 bases between them. This CDR3 is built from 15 residues. Germline V gene lookup returns CDR1 MNHNS and CDR2 SASEGT. This chain's CDR3 is CASSEMAGVSYEQYF. CDR3 sequence (DNA): TGTGCCAGCAGTGAAATGGCAGGGGTGTCCTACGAGCAGTACTTC.

The gene calls are TRBV6-6 and TRBJ2-2, with 8 bases that match TRBD2. The CDR3 runs 15 residues. In germline, CDR1 is MNHNY, CDR2 SVGAGI (reference sequence). V dropped 0 bases and J dropped 6; count of bases not matched to a gene: 3. The CDR3 DNA reads TGTGCCAGCAGTTACTCCTTGGGACTAGCCGGGGAGCTGTTTTTT. Its protein product is CASSYSLGLAGELFF.

V and J are TRBV5-6 and TRBJ2-5; D remains unclear. The CDR3 totals 14 residues. The V and J ends lost 1 base and 0 bases respectively, with 7 bases between them. Germline V gene lookup returns CDR1 SGHDT and CDR2 YYEEEE. The CDR3 sequence is CASSLRRDQETQYF. CDR3 in DNA: TGTGCCAGCAGCTTGCGCCGGGACCAAGAGACCCAGTACTTC.

This clone was recorded only once. The chain is built from TRBV5-5 and TRBJ1-1; D is unresolved. CDR1 is SGHKS, CDR2 YYEKEE, per germline (reference sequence). The V end lost 0 bases, the J end lost 5 bases, and 2 bases lay between the germline ends. This CDR3 region has 11 residues. The CDR3 DNA reads as TGTGCCAGCAGCTTGGGAACTGAAGCTTTCTTT. Amino acid sequence: CASSLGTEAFF.

The chain combines TRBV10-3 with TRBJ2-1; TRBD1 matches at 7 bases. CDR3 length equals 14 residues. Germline values: CDR1 ENHRY, CDR2 SYGVKD. V was clipped by 4 bases and J by 4 bases; unmatched bases: 4. CDR3 sequence (DNA): TGTGCCATCAGTGCCGGACAGGCATACAATGAGCAGTTCTTC. As protein: CAISAGQAYNEQFF.

The genes are TRBV9 and TRBJ2-1, with TRBD2 matching over 9 bases. J gave up 7 bases and V 0 bases, and 5 bases lay outside the gene matches. Germline loops: CDR1 SGDLS, CDR2 YYNGEE. This CDR3 contains 15 residues. The CDR3 DNA reads as TGTGCCAGCAGCGTAGGCGGGAGGGCTTCGAATGAGCAGTTCTTC. The encoded protein is CASSVGGRASNEQFF.

The rearrangement links TRBV6-6 to TRBJ2-7, with a weak D call TRBD1 (5 bases). CDR3 length: 15 residues. V was cut by 5 bases and J by 3 bases, with 17 bases left in between. Per germline, CDR1 MNHNY and CDR2 SVGAGI (reference sequence). This chain's CDR3 is CASSPPTDSLYEQYF. In nucleotides, the CDR3 is TGTGCCAGCAGTCCCCCCACTGACAGCCTCTACGAGCAGTACTTC.

The chain links TRBV7-2 to TRBJ2-7, with 10 bases lining up with TRBD2. Germline CDR1 reads SGHTA; CDR2 reads FQGNSA. The ends lost 2 bases at V and 3 bases at J; junction bases unmatched: 4. The CDR3 covers 15 residues. CDR3 loop: CASSLTAGGDYEQYF. DNA for the CDR3: TGTGCCAGCAGCTTAACAGCGGGAGGGGACTACGAGCAGTACTTC.

This clone was seen a single time. This chain connects TRBV5-1 to TRBJ2-5; TRBD2 matches at 9 bases. This CDR3 contains 15 residues. Germline-derived CDR1 and CDR2 are SGHRS and YFSETQ. The J segment lost 5 bases and the V segment lost 0 bases, leaving 5 bases of the junction unmatched. CDR3 region: CASSLAGTSSETQYF. The CDR3 bases are TGCGCCAGCAGCTTGGCCGGGACTAGCTCCGAGACCCAGTACTTC.

This chain connects TRBV11-1 to TRBJ1-1; D is ambiguous. Between the trimmed V and J ends, which lost 5 bases and 4 bases, there was a span of 11 bases. Germline V gene lookup returns CDR1 SGHAT and CDR2 FQDESV (reference sequence). The CDR3 runs 13 residues. This chain's CDR3 is CASSPPPSTEAFF. CDR3 DNA sequence: TGTGCCAGCAGCCCCCCACCTAGCACTGAAGCTTTCTTT.

The CDR3 nucleotides read TGTGCCAGCAATACCCGGGACTACCAAGAGACCCAGTACTTC. It is translated as CASNTRDYQETQYF. J is TRBJ2-5 and V is TRBV2; maybe TRBD2 (6 bases). The CDR3 runs 14 residues. V lost 7 bases and J lost 0, with 12 bases in between. Germline V lookup: CDR1 SNHLY, CDR2 FYNNEI.

This chain uses TRBV9 with TRBJ2-1, with 13 bases that match TRBD2. The V and J ends lost 4 bases and 0 bases, in that order; junction bases with no gene match: 10. This CDR3 comprises 19 residues. CDR1 is SGDLS, CDR2 YYNGEE, per germline. The CDR3 DNA reads as TGTGCCAGCAGCCCCCGTCCCCGACTAGCGGGAGGCTCCTACAATGAGCAGTTCTTC. Encoded protein: CASSPRPRLAGGSYNEQFF.